The 23 T cell receptor beta chains below all came from one sample that was sequenced in a study of spatial heterogeneity in lung cancer. The time point was: sample taken at primary tumor resection. Whole RNA, which was extracted from tumor, nontumor lung tissue or frozen PBMC, was sequenced without any cell sorting. MiXCR, applied by TCRdb to the 5' RACE reads, yields one record per CDR3 protein. The repertoire consists of more than 30,000 distinct CDR3 sequences, with less than 6% occurring once and the leading ten covering roughly 11%. The sequences come from PBMCs, collected at surgery. All receptors derive from a male donor with early-stage non-small cell lung cancer.

This clonotype was seen a handful of times. V usage is TRBV6-2 or TRBV6-3 and J usage is TRBJ1-1; a weak D match, TRBD1 (6 bases). The CDR3 runs to 15 residues. V was shortened by 5 bases and J by 3 bases, with 16 bases between the two germline ends. The germline CDR1 and CDR2 sequences are MNHEY and SVGEGT. The DNA for the CDR3 is TGTGCCAGCAGTCCGTACAGGGCCGGGTACACTGAAGCTTTCTTT. Protein: CASSPYRAGYTEAFF.

This clonotype was observed many times. The rearrangement joins TRBV7-9 to TRBJ1-1, with no clear D. The CDR3 length is 14 residues. Germline assignment: CDR1 SEHNR and CDR2 FQNEAQ (reference sequence). The ends were cut back, 2 bases at V and 5 bases at J, with 12 bases in the middle. The CDR3 DNA reads TGTGCCAGCAGCTTATCGGGGATTGGGACTGAAGCTTTCTTT. Translating it yields CASSLSGIGTEAFF.

This clonotype occurred many times. The genes are TRBV6-2 or TRBV6-3 and TRBJ2-7, with D perhaps TRBD2 (5 bases). This CDR3 is built from 12 residues. The V end lost 2 bases, the J end lost 9 bases, and 11 bases lay between the germline ends. Germline V gives CDR1 MNHEY, CDR2 SVGEGT. The CDR3 coding sequence is TGTGCCAGCAGTTACGCGAGGGTTGGGCAGTACTTC. Translated: CASSYARVGQYF.

This clonotype has only a few counts. The chain employs TRBV9 and TRBJ2-3; D gene uncertain. Per the germline V gene, CDR1 is SGDLS and CDR2 is YYNGEE. V was cut by 2 bases and J by 0 bases, with 4 bases left in between. The CDR3 is made up of 13 amino acids. CDR3 residues: CASSVTSTDTQYF. The CDR3 DNA sequence: TGTGCCAGCAGCGTGACTAGCACAGATACGCAGTATTTT.

Judged by abundance, this clonotype is medium-sized (0.01 to 0.1%). The chain is built from TRBV29-1 and TRBJ2-1, with TRBD2 matching 13 bases. CDR3 size: 16 residues. Germline CDR1 is SQVTM and CDR2 is ANQGSEA. CDR3 in amino acids: CSPLLAGGPGVHEQFF. The CDR3 DNA is TGCAGTCCTTTACTAGCGGGGGGGCCGGGTGTACATGAGCAGTTCTTC.

This clonotype came up many times. The V gene is TRBV11-2, the J gene TRBJ2-1; 8 nucleotides align to TRBD1. CDR1 is SGHAT, CDR2 FQNNGV, per germline. This CDR3 spans 16 amino acids. The J segment lost 8 bases and the V segment lost 0 bases, leaving 9 bases of the junction unmatched. The DNA for the CDR3 is TGTGCCAGCAGCTTAGATGGCGCAGGGGGCGGATATGAGCAGTTCTTC. As protein: CASSLDGAGGGYEQFF. The complete variable domain, with remaining parts taken from reference TRBV11-2 and TRBJ2-1, reads EAGVAQSPRYKIIEKRQSVAFWCNPISGHATLYWYQQILGQGPKLLIQFQNNGVVDDSQLPKDRFSAERLKGVDSTLKIQPAKLEDSAVYLCASSLDGAGGGYEQFFGPGTRLTVL.

V is TRBV18 and J is TRBJ1-4; maybe TRBD1 (5 bases). The germline CDR1 and CDR2 sequences are KGHSH and LQKENI. V shed 3 bases and J shed 7 bases, with 12 bases lying between them. CDR3 size: 14 residues. The CDR3 loop is CASSPGGTAEKLFF. CDR3 in DNA: TGTGCCAGCTCACCTGGGGGGACGGCTGAAAAACTGTTTTTT.

As concerns this clonotype: One end of the junction fails to match germline, which may point to a read error. The V and J genes are TRBV28 and TRBJ1-6; no firm D call. The CDR3 consists of 15 residues. The V gene's germline CDR1 is MDHEN and CDR2 SYDVKM. The CDR3 region has the DNA TGTGCCGGCAGTTTCAGAGGAAGAAATAATTCACCCCTCCACTTT. Translating it yields CAGSFRGRNNSPLHF.

V and J are TRBV4-1 and TRBJ2-7; tentative D call: TRBD2 (6 bases). Germline V CDR1 and CDR2: MGHRA, YSYEKL. The V end lost 4 bases, the J end lost 6 bases, and 13 bases lay between the germline ends. The CDR3 extends over 13 amino acids. CDR3 loop: CASSPLRRGEQYF. For the CDR3, the DNA is TGCGCCAGCAGCCCCCTGAGGAGGGGCGAGCAGTACTTC.

This clonotype was observed at least ten times. The chain joins TRBV5-5 to TRBJ1-1, with a tentative D call TRBD1 (5 bases). There are 15 residues in the CDR3. Germline CDR1 SGHKS, CDR2 YYEKEE (reference sequence). Trimming pared 4 bases from V and 4 bases from J, leaving 17 bases between. CDR3 region: CASSTAGAGGTEAFF. In nucleotides, the CDR3 is TGTGCCAGCAGCACTGCCGGGGCCGGGGGCACTGAAGCTTTCTTT.

This clonotype was found a few times. The chain is built from TRBV11-2 and TRBJ2-5; TRBD2 agrees at 9 bases. Losses at the gene ends were 5 bases for V and 4 bases for J; bases not matched to a gene: 5. The CDR3 has 14 residues. Germline CDR1 and CDR2: SGHAT and FQNNGV. The CDR3 loop is CASSEGLALETQYF. CDR3 coding DNA: TGTGCCAGCAGCGAGGGACTAGCCTTAGAGACCCAGTACTTC.

This clonotype was counted many times. CDR3 sequence: CASSLTPTKTGELFF. The CDR3 DNA is TGTGCCAGCAGCCTAACCCCAACCAAAACCGGGGAGCTGTTTTTT. The J gene is TRBJ2-2, the V gene TRBV28; D call uncertain. The CDR3 is 15 residues long. CDR1 and CDR2 (germline): MDHEN, SYDVKM. The V end was cut by 6 bases, the J end by 5 bases, with 16 bases between.

This clonotype came up many times. The chain combines TRBV11-2 with TRBJ2-5, with D unclear. Per germline, CDR1 SGHAT and CDR2 FQNNGV. This CDR3 is 14 amino acids long. Trimming took 3 bases from V and 5 from J, leaving 13 bases between them. Written as DNA, the CDR3 is TGTGCCAGCAGCTTTACAACTAACCGGGAGACCCAGTACTTC. This encodes CASSFTTNRETQYF.

The chain employs TRBV7-2 and TRBJ1-6, with a weak D call TRBD1 (5 bases). This CDR3 spans 15 amino acids. Germline V gene lookup returns CDR1 SGHTA and CDR2 FQGNSA. Trimming shortened V by 5 bases and J by 13 bases, and 21 bases separated the two germline ends. The CDR3 DNA reads TGTGCCAGCAGCCCCCTGGGAGGGACTCCCTCGCCCCTCCACTTT. Encoded protein: CASSPLGGTPSPLHF.

This clonotype appeared many times. The chain uses TRBV7-9 and TRBJ2-6, with a weak D call TRBD2 (7 bases). The CDR3 covers 17 residues. Germline loops: CDR1 SEHNR, CDR2 FQNEAQ (reference sequence). The germline V and J ends were trimmed by 5 bases and 0 bases, with 14 bases remaining between them. This CDR3 reads CASSLQGRGSGANVLTF. In DNA form, the CDR3 reads TGTGCCAGCAGCCTCCAGGGGAGGGGCTCTGGGGCCAACGTCCTGACTTTC.

There are many counts of this clonotype. V is TRBV18 and J is TRBJ1-5; TRBD1 agrees at 9 bases. The germline CDR1 and CDR2 sequences are KGHSH and LQKENI. Germline trimming cut 0 bases from V and 7 bases from J; bases unmatched to any gene: 4. This CDR3 is built from 15 residues. The CDR3 coding sequence is TGTGCCAGCTCACCACCGGGACAGGGTTCCCAGCCCCAGCATTTT. Protein: CASSPPGQGSQPQHF.

This clonotype was recorded a few times. V and J are TRBV7-3 and TRBJ2-5; a possible D gene is TRBD2 (5 bases). Germline V gene lookup returns CDR1 SGHTA and CDR2 FQGTGA. The germline V and J ends were trimmed by 5 bases and 2 bases, with 9 bases remaining between them. The CDR3 length is 13 residues. Written as DNA, the CDR3 is TGTGCCAGCAGCCAACCGGGACAAGAGACCCAGTACTTC. This encodes CASSQPGQETQYF.

The chain couples TRBV15 to TRBJ2-7, with D possibly being TRBD1 (5 bases). In germline, CDR1 is LNHNV, CDR2 YYDKDF (reference sequence). Trimming took 0 bases from V and 0 from J, leaving 9 bases between them. The CDR3 spans 15 residues. The chain's CDR3 is CATSRDTDSSYEQYF. The CDR3 DNA reads as TGTGCCACCAGCAGAGATACCGACAGCTCCTACGAGCAGTACTTC.

This clonotype was detected many times. The V gene is TRBV20-1, the J gene TRBJ1-1; 7 bases map to TRBD1. In germline, CDR1 is DFQATT, CDR2 SNEGSKA (reference sequence). V gave up 4 bases and J gave up 11 bases; unmatched junction bases: 19. CDR3 length: 15 residues. The CDR3 DNA is TGCAGTGCTAAGCAAAAGGGACAGCGCCTTAGAAGGGCTTTCTTT. The encoded protein is CSAKQKGQRLRRAFF.

In its sample, this clonotype was seen many times. The chain couples TRBV7-9 to TRBJ2-5, with TRBD2 as a possible D gene (6 bases). The CDR3 totals 15 residues. V lost 5 bases to trimming and J lost 2 bases, with 15 bases between them. The germline CDR1 and CDR2 sequences are SEHNR and FQNEAQ (reference sequence). The CDR3 DNA sequence: TGTGCCAGCAGCCTGAGACTAGGTGGGCAAGAGACCCAGTACTTC. Its translation: CASSLRLGGQETQYF.

This clonotype showed up many times. The J gene is TRBJ1-4, the V gene TRBV4-2, with D uncertain. CDR1 and CDR2 (germline): LGHNA, YNFKEQ. The length of the CDR3 is 16 residues. Trimming removed 4 bases from V and 0 bases from J, with 12 bases in between. In DNA form, the CDR3 reads TGTGCCAGCAGCCGGAGGGTTTACTCAACTAATGAAAAACTGTTTTTT. Translated: CASSRRVYSTNEKLFF.

This clonotype has ten or more counts. The CDR3 bases are TGTGCCAGCAGCCAAGACTCAGGGGAAGACTATGGCTACACCTTC. Its protein is CASSQDSGEDYGYTF. The rearrangement links TRBV4-2 to TRBJ1-2, with D possibly TRBD1 on 6 matching bases. Germline CDR1 and CDR2: LGHNA and YNFKEQ. V dropped 0 bases and J dropped 3 bases, with 11 bases sitting between them. The CDR3 runs to 15 residues.

The table lists this clonotype with a few counts. This chain joins TRBV11-2 and TRBJ2-3, with a tentative D call TRBD2 (6 bases). This CDR3 is 13 amino acids long. The V end lost 1 base, the J end lost 7 bases, and 9 bases lay between the germline ends. Germline loops: CDR1 SGHAT, CDR2 FQNNGV. The CDR3 DNA sequence: TGTGCCAGCAGCTTAGCCGCGGGACATACGCAGTATTTT. Protein sequence: CASSLAAGHTQYF.